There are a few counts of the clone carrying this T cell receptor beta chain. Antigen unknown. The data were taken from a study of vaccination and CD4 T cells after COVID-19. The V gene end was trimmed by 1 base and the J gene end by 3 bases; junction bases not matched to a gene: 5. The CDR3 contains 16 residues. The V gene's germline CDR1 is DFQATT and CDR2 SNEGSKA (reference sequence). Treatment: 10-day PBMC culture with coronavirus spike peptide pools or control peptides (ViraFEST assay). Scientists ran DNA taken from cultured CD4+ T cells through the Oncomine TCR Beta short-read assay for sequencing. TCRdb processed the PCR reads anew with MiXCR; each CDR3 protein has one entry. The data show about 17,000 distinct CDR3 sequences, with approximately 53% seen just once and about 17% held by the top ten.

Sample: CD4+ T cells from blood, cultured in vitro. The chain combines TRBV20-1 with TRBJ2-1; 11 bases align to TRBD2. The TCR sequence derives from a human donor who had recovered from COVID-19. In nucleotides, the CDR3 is TGCAGTGCTAGAGCCCAGGGACTAGCGGACTACAATGAGCAGTTCTTC. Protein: CSARAQGLADYNEQFF.